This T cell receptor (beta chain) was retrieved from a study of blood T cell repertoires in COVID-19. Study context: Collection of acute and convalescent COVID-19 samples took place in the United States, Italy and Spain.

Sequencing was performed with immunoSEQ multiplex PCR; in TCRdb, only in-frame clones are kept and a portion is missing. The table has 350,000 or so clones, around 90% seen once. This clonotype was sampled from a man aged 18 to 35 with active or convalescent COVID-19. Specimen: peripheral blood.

In nucleotides, the CDR3 is TGTGCCAGCAGCTTCCAGGGAACTAACTATGGCTACACCTTC. Translation: CASSFQGTNYGYTF. The chain uses TRBV7-9 and TRBJ1-2; a possible D gene is TRBD1 (5 bases). Germline V gene lookup returns CDR1 SEHNR and CDR2 FQNEAQ (reference sequence). Deletions cut 3 bases from V and 0 bases from J, with 8 bases between. The CDR3 is 14 amino acids.